The 9 T cell receptor beta chains presented below share a single source sample, sequenced in a study of blood T cells in healthy people across ages. Alongside a J-beta primer mix, a sample-barcoded 5' primer served in a second PCR lasting about 6 to 12 cycles. TCRdb analysed the 5' RACE reads with MiXCR anew, one entry per CDR3 protein. The sample consists of around 1.5 million distinct CDR3 sequences, around 59% of them appearing once. The sample was blood. Receptor source: a man younger than 35 in good health.

This chain uses TRBV7-9 with TRBJ1-4, with unresolved D. V lost 1 base, J lost 6 bases, and 3 bases lay in between. Germline assignment: CDR1 SEHNR and CDR2 FQNEAQ (reference sequence). The CDR3 consists of 12 residues. The CDR3, as DNA: TGTGCCAGCAGCTTAGAGGATGAAAAACTGTTTTTT. Translation gives CASSLEDEKLFF.

The chain couples TRBV7-8 to TRBJ2-1; no clear D gene. The germline CDR1 and CDR2 sequences are SGHVS and FQNEAQ. Trimming left V 5 bases short and J 6 bases short, with 17 bases between. This CDR3 is built from 15 residues. The CDR3 DNA follows: TGTGCCAGCAGCGTAGAGGCTGGAATGCGCAATGAGCAGTTCTTC. This sequence encodes CASSVEAGMRNEQFF.

This clonotype was seen more than once but under ten times. This chain links TRBV4-1 with TRBJ2-7; 11 nucleotides agree with TRBD1. The CDR3 sequence is 14 residues long. The V gene end was trimmed by 6 bases and the J gene end by 4 bases; junction bases not matched to a gene: 5. The germline CDR1 and CDR2 sequences are MGHRA and YSYEKL. CDR3 loop: CASRPGTGGYEQYF. The CDR3 nucleotides read TGCGCCAGCAGACCCGGGACAGGGGGTTACGAGCAGTACTTC.

This clonotype appeared a few times. The chain joins TRBV29-1 to TRBJ2-5; D tentatively fits TRBD1 or TRBD2 (6 bases each). The CDR3 loop spans 14 amino acids. V lost 5 bases and J 7 bases, leaving 20 bases between the germline ends. Germline V CDR1 and CDR2: SQVTM, ANQGSEA. In DNA, the CDR3 is TGCAGCGTTAGGGAGGACAGCGACTTTGGGACCCAGTACTTC. Residues: CSVREDSDFGTQYF.

V usage is TRBV4-1 and J usage is TRBJ1-5; no clear D gene. Germline V gene sequence: CDR1 MGHRA, CDR2 YSYEKL. The CDR3 is 16 amino acids. V lost 2 bases, J lost 2 bases, and 13 bases lay in between. CDR3 coding DNA: TGCGCCAGCAGCCAACCCCTCCGGGAGGGCAATCAGCCCCAGCATTTT. It codes for CASSQPLREGNQPQHF.

Points on this clonotype: The germline gene is not matched at one end of the junction; a read error may be the cause. V gene TRBV7-6 combines with J gene TRBJ2-1, with D maybe TRBD2 (6 bases). The germline CDR1 and CDR2 sequences are SGHVS and FNYEAQ. The CDR3 extends over 14 amino acids. The DNA for the CDR3 is TGTGCCAGCAGCCTAGCGATCTCCTACAATGAGCAGTTCTTC. Residues: CASSLAISYNEQFF.

This clonotype was seen a handful of times. The chain employs TRBV4-3 and TRBJ2-3; either TRBD1 or TRBD2 may supply D (6 bases each). This CDR3 has 18 amino acids. CDR1 LGHNA and CDR2 YSLEER come from the germline V gene. Trimming left V 0 bases short and J 2 bases short, with 18 bases between. In nucleotides, the CDR3 is TGCGCCAGCAGCCAAGATGGTACGGGGGCCATCTTCACAGATACGCAGTATTTT. Amino acids: CASSQDGTGAIFTDTQYF.

V usage is TRBV4-1 and J usage is TRBJ2-1; 15 nucleotides agree with TRBD2. Germline values: CDR1 MGHRA, CDR2 YSYEKL. The V gene end was trimmed by 0 bases and the J gene end by 7 bases; junction bases not matched to a gene: 1. The CDR3 spans 16 residues. CDR3 region: CASSQEGLAGGNEQFF. In DNA form, the CDR3 reads TGCGCCAGCAGCCAAGAAGGACTAGCGGGAGGGAATGAGCAGTTCTTC.

This clonotype has just a few counts. The gene calls are TRBV20-1 and TRBJ2-7; TRBD2 might be the D (6 bases). Germline V gene sequence: CDR1 DFQATT, CDR2 SNEGSKA (reference sequence). The V end lost 3 bases, the J end lost 0 bases, and 12 bases lay between the germline ends. The CDR3 spans 14 residues. In nucleotides, the CDR3 is TGCAGTGCTAGTCTGGGAGGCACCTCCTACGAGCAGTACTTC. This codes for CSASLGGTSYEQYF.